This passage covers 21 T cell receptor beta chains from one sample sequenced in a study of T cells in Graves' hyperthyroidism and ophthalmopathy. Amplification of TCR beta CDR3 regions used RNA as the template. The TCR CDR3 first-round RT-PCR relied on the HTBI primer set. TCRdb called the multiplex PCR reads again in MiXCR, with one record for every CDR3 protein. The repertoire holds about 610,000 distinct CDR3 sequences, with 46% as singletons. The source material was peripheral blood or thyroid tissue (not recorded which). The receptors come from a woman aged 18-29 years with Graves' hyperthyroidism.

Regarding this clonotype: A much larger clonotype is one base distant, so this may be a read error. This chain uses TRBV6-4 with TRBJ1-5; the D gene is possibly TRBD1 (6 bases). The CDR3 is 15 residues long. The V gene lost 8 bases and the J gene lost 6 bases, with 20 bases spanning the gap. Germline V gene lookup returns CDR1 MRHNA and CDR2 SNTAGT. CDR3 loop: CASGSEPGAGQPQHF. DNA for the CDR3: TGTGCCAGCGGTTCTGAGCCAGGGGCCGGTCAGCCCCAGCATTTT.

This chain joins TRBV6-5 and TRBJ2-2; 12 bases fit TRBD2. CDR3 size: 15 residues. Germline trimming cut 5 bases from V and 6 bases from J; bases unmatched to any gene: 4. CDR1 MNHEY and CDR2 SVGAGI come from the germline V gene. This chain's CDR3 is CASSRLAGVAGELFF. Written as DNA, the CDR3 is TGTGCCAGCAGTCGACTAGCGGGAGTAGCCGGGGAGCTGTTTTTT.

The chain joins TRBV10-3 to TRBJ1-4; D gene ambiguous. CDR3 size: 16 residues. Germline V CDR1 and CDR2: ENHRY, SYGVKD. Trimming took 3 bases from V and 0 from J, leaving 11 bases between them. CDR3 in DNA: TGTGCCATCAGTGACGGAGGGAGATCAACTAATGAAAAACTGTTTTTT. The encoded protein is CAISDGGRSTNEKLFF.

This clonotype has only one observation. This chain links TRBV29-1 with TRBJ1-2, with a weak D call TRBD1 (6 bases). The CDR3 extends over 14 amino acids. V lost 8 bases and J lost 0, with 16 bases in between. Germline-derived CDR1 and CDR2 are SQVTM and ANQGSEA. The CDR3 nucleotides read TGCAGCTTAGCGGGGACACGTTCTAACTATGGCTACACCTTC. Its protein product is CSLAGTRSNYGYTF.

The sample holds many counts of this clonotype. V and J are TRBV7-4 and TRBJ2-1; D is possibly TRBD2 (5 bases). V lost 5 bases, J lost 0 bases, and 8 bases lay in between. CDR1 is SGHVT, CDR2 SQSDAQ, per germline. CDR3 length: 14 amino acids. The CDR3 sequence: CASSRTVSYNEQFF. DNA for the CDR3: TGTGCCAGCAGCCGGACTGTCTCCTACAATGAGCAGTTCTTC. Filled out from reference TRBV7-4 and TRBJ2-1, the complete variable domain reads GAGVSQSPRYKVAKRGRDVALRCDSISGHVTLYWYRQTLGQGSEVLTYSQSDAQRDKSGRPSGRFSAERPERSVSTLKIQRTEQGDSAVYLCASSRTVSYNEQFFGPGTRLTVL.

Notes on this clonotype: This may stem from a read error, because a much larger clone lies one nucleotide away. The chain links TRBV10-3 to TRBJ1-5; unclear D gene. The ends were cut back, 3 bases at V and 2 bases at J, with 11 bases in the middle. Per the germline V gene, CDR1 is ENHRY and CDR2 is SYGVKD. The CDR3 loop spans 15 amino acids. The CDR3 nucleotides read TGTGCCATCAGTGAAGGGTGGACCGGCAATCAGCCCCAGCATTTT. The encoded protein is CAISEGWTGNQPQHF.

This clonotype occurred many times. The CDR3 DNA follows: TGTGCCACCAGCAGAGGGGGACAGACTAAGGGGGCCCTCCACTTT. Protein: CATSRGGQTKGALHF. The chain combines TRBV15 with TRBJ1-6, with 7 bases that match TRBD1. The ends lost 1 base at V and 14 bases at J; junction bases unmatched: 11. Germline loops: CDR1 LNHNV, CDR2 YYDKDF (reference sequence). The CDR3 runs 15 residues. Based on the CDR3 plus reference TRBV15 and TRBJ1-6, the full variable domain is DAMVIQNPRYQVTQFGKPVTLSCSQTLNHNVMYWYQQKSSQAPKLLFHYYDKDFNNEADTPDNFQSRRPNTSFCFLDIRSPGLGDTAMYLCATSRGGQTKGALHFGNGTRLTVT.

Details on this clonotype: A much larger clone differs from this one at a single base, so this may be a read error. The rearrangement uses TRBV29-1 and TRBJ2-7; tentatively, D is TRBD1 (6 bases). With 4 bases removed from V and 7 bases from J, the gap between germline ends came to 23 bases. The germline V gene encodes CDR1 SQVTM and CDR2 ANQGSEA. The length of the CDR3 is 15 residues. CDR3 sequence reads: CSVVLQGSKHNEQYF. In nucleotides, the CDR3 is TGCAGCGTTGTCCTCCAGGGGAGCAAGCACAATGAGCAGTACTTC.

The sample holds a few counts of this clonotype. The chain couples TRBV20-1 to TRBJ2-7; the D call may be TRBD1 or TRBD2 (5 bases each). The J call may not be correct, given that the DNA end is closer to TRBJ2-1. The CDR3 extends over 13 amino acids. The germline V gene encodes CDR1 DFQATT and CDR2 SNEGSKA (reference sequence). CDR3 residues: CSASKTGPNEQFF. The CDR3 DNA reads TGCAGTGCTAGCAAAACGGGGCCCAATGAGCAGTTCTTC.

A few counts support this clonotype. The CDR3 is CASNLRGGETQYF. CDR3 nucleotides: TGTGCCAGCAATCTCAGGGGCGGCGAGACCCAGTACTTC. The V call is TRBV6-1, the J call TRBJ2-5, with D maybe TRBD1 (6 bases). This CDR3 is 13 amino acids long. Germline CDR1 reads MNHNS; CDR2 reads SASEGT. V lost 7 bases to trimming and J lost 5 bases, with 14 bases between them.

The chain carries TRBV10-3 and TRBJ2-7, with a possible D match to TRBD1 (5 bases). The tail of the sequence fits TRBJ2-1 better, so the J call may be wrong. The CDR3 has 12 residues. Germline CDR1 is ENHRY and CDR2 is SYGVKD. CDR3 DNA: TGTGCCATCAATTCAGGGAATAATGAGCAGTTCTTC. Protein product: CAINSGNNEQFF.

About this clonotype: Given a much more abundant clone one base away, this may be a read error. The chain recombines TRBV10-1 with TRBJ2-7, with TRBD1 matching over 12 bases. CDR1 and CDR2 (germline): WNHNN, SYGVQD (reference sequence). The CDR3 has 15 amino acids. The CDR3 sequence is CASSPGQGASYKQYF. In DNA form, the CDR3 reads TGCGCCAGCAGCCCGGGACAGGGGGCCTCCTACAAGCAGTACTTC.

This clonotype is a singleton in its sample. The chain uses TRBV5-1 and TRBJ1-4; D unclear. The ends were cut back, 7 bases at V and 5 bases at J, with 12 bases in the middle. The CDR3 length is 13 residues. From germline, CDR1 is SGHRS and CDR2 YFSETQ. The CDR3 reads CASYDGYNEKLFF. In DNA form, the CDR3 reads TGCGCCAGCTACGACGGATACAATGAAAAACTGTTTTTT.

This clonotype was recorded once. The V call is TRBV2, the J call TRBJ1-4, with 7 bases fitting TRBD1. Germline V gives CDR1 SNHLY, CDR2 FYNNEI. With 2 bases clipped from V and 7 bases from J, the junction kept 7 bases outside the gene matches. The CDR3 contains 15 residues. In DNA form, the CDR3 reads TGTGCCAGCAGTGAAACCGGGACAGTGGGTGAAAAACTGTTTTTT. Protein product: CASSETGTVGEKLFF.

In its sample, this clonotype was seen many times. The DNA for the CDR3 is TGTGCCAGCAGTACAGGGCCCCCGAACACCGGGGAGCTGTTTTTT. Translation gives CASSTGPPNTGELFF. The chain links TRBV7-8 to TRBJ2-2, with a tentative D call TRBD1 (6 bases). Germline CDR1 reads SGHVS; CDR2 reads FQNEAQ. The CDR3 covers 15 residues. Trimming removed 6 bases from V and 0 bases from J, with 11 bases in between.

Regarding this clonotype: Being one base from a much bigger clone, this may be a read error. This chain connects TRBV12-3 or TRBV12-4 to TRBJ2-7; D is ambiguous. This CDR3 is 12 amino acids long. The CDR3 DNA is TGTGCCAGCAGGGAGAGAGTTTACGGGCAGTACTTC. It specifies CASRERVYGQYF.

J is TRBJ2-2 and V is TRBV25-1; 8 bases are shared with TRBD1. CDR1 is MGHDK and CDR2 is SYGVNS in the germline V gene. Trimming at V came to 8 bases and at J to 0 bases, leaving 5 bases not matched to a gene. The CDR3 has 15 amino acids. The CDR3, as DNA: TGTGCCAGCGTTACACAGGGGGCGAACACCGGGGAGCTGTTTTTT. It is translated as CASVTQGANTGELFF.

The V and J genes are TRBV7-6 and TRBJ2-7; D is ambiguous. The V gene lost 9 bases and the J gene lost 2 bases, with 2 bases spanning the gap. This CDR3 is built from 9 residues. The germline V gene encodes CDR1 SGHVS and CDR2 FNYEAQ. CDR3 loop: CARPYEQYF. Here the CDR3 DNA reads TGTGCCAGACCCTACGAGCAGTACTTC.

This clonotype was seen only once. At one end, the junction sequence differs from germline, possibly due to a read error. The chain links TRBV7-6 to TRBJ2-5; 7 nucleotides agree with TRBD1. Per the germline V gene, CDR1 is SGHVS and CDR2 is FNYEAQ. The CDR3 has 15 amino acids. The CDR3 DNA follows: TGCGCCAGCAGACAGACAGGGAATGGCCAAGAGACCCAGTACTTC. Its translation is CASRQTGNGQETQYF.

This clonotype was seen at least ten times. The chain carries TRBV13 and TRBJ2-2, with 8 bases that match TRBD2. Germline V CDR1 and CDR2: PRHDT, FYEKMQ (reference sequence). V lost 5 bases and J lost 1; bases outside the gene matches: 6. The CDR3 consists of 16 residues. The CDR3 nucleotides read TGTGCCAGCAGCCCGAAGCGGGAGAGGAACACCGGGGAGCTGTTTTTT. Amino acid sequence: CASSPKRERNTGELFF.

Many counts were recorded for this clonotype. The chain has TRBV29-1 and TRBJ2-3, with 9 bases matching TRBD1. V was pared by 6 bases and J by 0 bases, with 7 bases of the junction left unmatched. CDR1 and CDR2 (germline): SQVTM, ANQGSEA. The CDR3 extends over 15 amino acids. This CDR3 is CSVETGTGSTDTQYF. The CDR3 DNA sequence: TGCAGCGTAGAAACCGGGACAGGGAGCACAGATACGCAGTATTTT.